Below are 17 T cell receptor beta chains sequenced from a single sample in a study of neurological immune-mediated disorders. TCRdb re-called the 5' RACE reads through MiXCR, storing one row per CDR3 protein. The profile covers over 13,000 distinct CDR3 sequences, with 6.5% to 8% appearing a single time and around 22% taken by the ten largest. Sequencing used CD8+ T cells from blood. The receptors were gathered from a woman aged 40 to 55 in good health.

This clonotype was seen many times. The rearrangement uses TRBV5-5 and TRBJ1-1; D unresolved. Trimming removed 1 base from V and 3 bases from J, with 10 bases in between. Looked up from germline, CDR1 is SGHKS and CDR2 is YYEKEE (reference sequence). The CDR3 sequence is 14 residues long. Here the CDR3 reads CASSLFGADTEAFF. The DNA of the CDR3 is TGTGCCAGCAGCTTGTTCGGAGCGGACACTGAAGCTTTCTTT.

This clonotype was seen repeatedly, ten times or more. The rearrangement uses TRBV7-8 and TRBJ2-7, with D possibly called TRBD1 or TRBD2 (5 bases each). The V end lost 2 bases, the J end lost 0 bases, and 8 bases lay between the germline ends. Germline-derived CDR1 and CDR2 are SGHVS and FQNEAQ. CDR3 size: 14 residues. The CDR3 nucleotides are TGTGCCAGCAGCTTATCAGGGAGCTCCTACGAGCAGTACTTC. This translates into CASSLSGSSYEQYF.

This clonotype was detected ten times or more. V gene TRBV7-3 combines with J gene TRBJ2-3; perhaps TRBD1 as D (7 bases). Germline assignment: CDR1 SGHTA and CDR2 FQGTGA. The V and J ends lost 3 bases and 2 bases respectively, with 12 bases between them. The CDR3 length is 15 residues. The CDR3, as DNA: TGTGCCAGCAGCTTGGAGGGGGCAAACACAGATACGCAGTATTTT. Translating it yields CASSLEGANTDTQYF.

This clonotype was seen many times. For the CDR3, the DNA is TGCAGTGCGCCCATAGCGGGGGGGTGGGTCACAGATACGCAGTATTTT. Its protein is CSAPIAGGWVTDTQYF. The V call is TRBV20-1, the J call TRBJ2-3; 11 nucleotides agree with TRBD2. Germline values: CDR1 DFQATT, CDR2 SNEGSKA (reference sequence). The CDR3 consists of 16 residues. V lost 6 bases, J lost 2 bases, and 10 bases stayed unmatched.

This clonotype was detected ten times or more. The genes are TRBV15 and TRBJ2-5; the D gene is possibly TRBD2 (5 bases). The CDR3 covers 11 residues. Germline V gene data show CDR1 as LNHNV and CDR2 as YYDKDF (reference sequence). V dropped 6 bases and J dropped 4 bases, with 6 bases sitting between them. Written as DNA, the CDR3 is TGTGCCACCAGTCGGGGAGAGACCCAGTACTTC. Residues: CATSRGETQYF.

This clonotype was seen many times. The chain combines TRBV7-9 with TRBJ1-5; D not resolved. The V gene lost 6 bases and the J gene lost 8 bases, with 11 bases spanning the gap. Germline values: CDR1 SEHNR, CDR2 FQNEAQ (reference sequence). This CDR3 is 12 amino acids long. CDR3 DNA: TGTGCCAGCAGGCTCGACCGGGAGCCCCAGCATTTT. Translated, it gives CASRLDREPQHF.

This clonotype came up many times. CDR3 bases: TGTGCCAGCAGCTACGACTCCGGGAGGGAGACCCAGTACTTC. Its translation is CASSYDSGRETQYF. This chain uses TRBV5-5 with TRBJ2-5; 7 nucleotides line up with TRBD2. The CDR3 is 14 residues long. V dropped 3 bases and J dropped 5; count of bases not matched to a gene: 7. Germline loops: CDR1 SGHKS, CDR2 YYEKEE (reference sequence).

The rearrangement uses TRBV27 and TRBJ1-2; D ambiguous. The CDR3 runs to 14 residues. V lost 2 bases, J lost 3 bases, and 10 bases lay in between. Germline V gene lookup returns CDR1 MNHEY and CDR2 SMNVEV (reference sequence). In nucleotides, the CDR3 is TGTGCCAGCAGTTTAGGGAGAGGGTACTATGGCTACACCTTC. Protein: CASSLGRGYYGYTF.

The table lists this clonotype with many counts. The chain's CDR3 is CASRPIQGAGETQYF. The CDR3 DNA reads TGTGCCAGCAGACCTATCCAGGGGGCGGGGGAGACCCAGTACTTC. This rearrangement joins TRBV7-9 to TRBJ2-5; 8 bases are a match to TRBD1. The V gene's germline CDR1 is SEHNR and CDR2 FQNEAQ (reference sequence). J was trimmed by 5 bases and V by 6 bases; bases with no gene match: 11. The CDR3 is made up of 15 amino acids.

This clonotype is categorized as medium-sized. The chain joins TRBV12-3 or TRBV12-4 to TRBJ1-4; D might be TRBD1 (6 bases). CDR3 length: 14 residues. Trimming stripped 3 bases from V and 6 bases from J, with 11 bases between. Written as DNA, the CDR3 is TGTGCCAGCAGTTTCAGGGGTCGAGATGAAAAACTGTTTTTT. It specifies CASSFRGRDEKLFF.

Ten or more counts support this clonotype. The V and J genes are TRBV5-5 and TRBJ1-2; 8 nucleotides line up with TRBD1. Trimming took 4 bases from V and 7 from J; bases not matched to a gene: 12. The germline CDR1 and CDR2 sequences are SGHKS and YYEKEE (reference sequence). CDR3 length: 15 residues. In DNA form, the CDR3 reads TGTGCCAGCAGCCACCTAGGGCAGGGGGCATCTGGCTACACCTTC. Translation: CASSHLGQGASGYTF.

This clonotype was recorded many times. J is TRBJ2-2 and V is TRBV29-1, with D perhaps matching TRBD2 (5 bases). The CDR3 consists of 13 residues. V was shortened by 3 bases and J by 3 bases, with 8 bases between the two germline ends. In germline, CDR1 is SQVTM, CDR2 ANQGSEA. The CDR3 bases are TGCAGCGTTGATAAGGGAGACACCGGGGAGCTGTTTTTT. As protein: CSVDKGDTGELFF.

Many counts were recorded for this clonotype. The chain couples TRBV29-1 to TRBJ1-4; D gene unclear. Germline CDR1 is SQVTM and CDR2 is ANQGSEA. The ends were cut back, 7 bases at V and 8 bases at J, with 8 bases in the middle. The CDR3 sequence is 10 residues long. The DNA of the CDR3 is TGCAGCGGGTTTTGGGAAAAACTGTTTTTT. This sequence encodes CSGFWEKLFF.

This clonotype has a count of ten or more. The gene calls are TRBV6-6 and TRBJ2-1, with D possibly matching TRBD2 (5 bases). The germline gives CDR1 MNHNY, CDR2 SVGAGI (reference sequence). CDR3 size: 15 residues. Trimming took 4 bases from V and 1 from J, leaving 11 bases between them. CDR3 residues: CASSLLESSYNEQFF. For the CDR3, the DNA is TGTGCCAGCAGTTTACTAGAGTCGTCCTACAATGAGCAGTTCTTC.

This clonotype qualifies as medium-sized. This chain connects TRBV5-6 to TRBJ2-7; D unresolved. The CDR3 is made up of 11 amino acids. Trimming removed 1 base at V and 2 bases at J, with 1 base between. The germline V gene encodes CDR1 SGHDT and CDR2 YYEEEE. The CDR3 sequence: CASSLTYEQYF. CDR3 coding DNA: TGTGCCAGCAGCTTGACCTACGAGCAGTACTTC. Based on the CDR3 plus reference TRBV5-6 and TRBJ2-7, the full variable domain is DAGVTQSPTHLIKTRGQQVTLRCSPKSGHDTVSWYQQALGQGPQFIFQYYEEEERQRGNFPDRFSGHQFPNYSSELNVNALLLGDSALYLCASSLTYEQYFGPGTRLTVT.

This clonotype occurred many times. V is TRBV7-9 and J is TRBJ2-3; 9 nucleotides agree with TRBD1. Per germline, CDR1 SEHNR and CDR2 FQNEAQ (reference sequence). V shed 5 bases and J 2 bases; nucleotides not matched to a gene: 8. The CDR3 is 16 residues long. CDR3 in DNA: TGTGCCAGCAGCCCGACGAGGGACAGGGCCACAGATACGCAGTATTTT. Amino acid sequence: CASSPTRDRATDTQYF.

This clonotype is categorized as large (0.1 to 1%). The V call is TRBV5-4, the J call TRBJ2-1; 11 bases fit TRBD2. The length of the CDR3 is 15 residues. In germline, CDR1 is SGHNT, CDR2 YYREEE (reference sequence). Trimming took 4 bases from V and 1 from J; bases not matched to a gene: 1. For the CDR3, the DNA is TGTGCCAGCAGCACTAGCGGGAGTTCCTACAATGAGCAGTTCTTC. Translating gives CASSTSGSSYNEQFF.